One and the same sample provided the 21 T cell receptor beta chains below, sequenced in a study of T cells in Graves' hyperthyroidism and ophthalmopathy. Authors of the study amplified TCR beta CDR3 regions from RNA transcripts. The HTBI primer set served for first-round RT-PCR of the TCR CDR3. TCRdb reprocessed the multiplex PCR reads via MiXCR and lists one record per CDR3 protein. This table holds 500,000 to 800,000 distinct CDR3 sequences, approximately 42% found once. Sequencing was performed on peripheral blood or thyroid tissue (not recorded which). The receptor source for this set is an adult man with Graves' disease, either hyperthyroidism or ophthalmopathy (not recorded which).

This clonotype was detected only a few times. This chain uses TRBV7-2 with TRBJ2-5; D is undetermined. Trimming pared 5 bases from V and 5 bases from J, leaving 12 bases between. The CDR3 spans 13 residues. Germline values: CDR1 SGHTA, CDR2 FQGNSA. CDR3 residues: CASSPLSHETQYF. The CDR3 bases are TGTGCCAGCAGCCCTCTTTCCCACGAGACCCAGTACTTC.

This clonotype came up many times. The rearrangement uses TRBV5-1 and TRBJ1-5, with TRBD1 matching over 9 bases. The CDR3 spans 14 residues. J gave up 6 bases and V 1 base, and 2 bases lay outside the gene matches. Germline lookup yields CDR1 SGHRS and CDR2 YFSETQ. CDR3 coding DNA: TGCGCCAGCAGCTTGTCGACAGGGGGTCAGCCCCAGCATTTT. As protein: CASSLSTGGQPQHF.

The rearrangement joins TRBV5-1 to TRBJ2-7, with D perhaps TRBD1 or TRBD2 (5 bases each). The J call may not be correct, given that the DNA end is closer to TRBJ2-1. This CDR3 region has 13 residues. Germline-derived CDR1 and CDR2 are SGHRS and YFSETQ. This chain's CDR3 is CASSLGGNGEQFF. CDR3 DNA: TGCGCCAGCAGCTTGGGGGGGAACGGTGAGCAGTTCTTC.

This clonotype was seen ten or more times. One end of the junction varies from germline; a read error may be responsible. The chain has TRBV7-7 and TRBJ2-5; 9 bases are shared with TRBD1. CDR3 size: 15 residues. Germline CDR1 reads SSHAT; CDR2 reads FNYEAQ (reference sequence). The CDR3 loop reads CASSLGGQGRETQYF. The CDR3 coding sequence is TGTGCTAGCAGCTTGGGGGGACAGGGACGAGAGACCCAGTACTTC. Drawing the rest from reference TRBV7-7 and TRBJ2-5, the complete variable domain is GAGVSQSPRYKVTKRGQDVTLRCDPISSHATLYWYQQALGQGPEFLTYFNYEAQPDKSGLPSDRFSAERPEGSISTLTIQRTEQRDSAMYRCASSLGGQGRETQYFGPGTRLLVL.

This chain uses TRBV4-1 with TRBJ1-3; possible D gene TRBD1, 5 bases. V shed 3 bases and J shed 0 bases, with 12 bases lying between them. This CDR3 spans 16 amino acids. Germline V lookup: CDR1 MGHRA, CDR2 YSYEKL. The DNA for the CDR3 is TGCGCCAGCAGCCAGGGGACTGCTAGCTCTGGAAACACCATATATTTT. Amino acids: CASSQGTASSGNTIYF.

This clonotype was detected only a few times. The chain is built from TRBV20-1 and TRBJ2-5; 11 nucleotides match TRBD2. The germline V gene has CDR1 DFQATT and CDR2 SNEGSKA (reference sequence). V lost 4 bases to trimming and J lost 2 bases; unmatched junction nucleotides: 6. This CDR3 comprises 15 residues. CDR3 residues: CSATGLAGIQETQYF. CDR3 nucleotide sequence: TGCAGTGCTACCGGACTAGCGGGTATACAAGAGACCCAGTACTTC.

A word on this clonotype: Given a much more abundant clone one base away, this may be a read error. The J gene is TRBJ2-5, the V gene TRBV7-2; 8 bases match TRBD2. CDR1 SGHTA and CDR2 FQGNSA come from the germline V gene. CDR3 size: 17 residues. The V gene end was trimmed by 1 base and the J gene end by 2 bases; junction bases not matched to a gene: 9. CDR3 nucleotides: TGTGCCAGCAGCTTAGTGGTGAGCGGGGGCATACAAGAGACCCAGTACTTC. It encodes CASSLVVSGGIQETQYF.

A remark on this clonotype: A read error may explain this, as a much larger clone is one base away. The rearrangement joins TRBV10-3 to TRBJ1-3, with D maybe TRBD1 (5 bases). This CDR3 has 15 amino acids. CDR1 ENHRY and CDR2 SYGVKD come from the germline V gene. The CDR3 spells CASSESGTSGNTIYF. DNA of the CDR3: TGTGCCAGCAGTGAGTCCGGGACTTCTGGAAACACCATATATTTT.

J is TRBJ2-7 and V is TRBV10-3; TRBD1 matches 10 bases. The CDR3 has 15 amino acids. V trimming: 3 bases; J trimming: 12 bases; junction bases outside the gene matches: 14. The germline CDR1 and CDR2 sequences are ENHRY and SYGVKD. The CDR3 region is CAISERSMRDRGLYF. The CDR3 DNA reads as TGTGCCATCAGTGAACGTTCAATGAGGGACAGGGGACTGTACTTC.

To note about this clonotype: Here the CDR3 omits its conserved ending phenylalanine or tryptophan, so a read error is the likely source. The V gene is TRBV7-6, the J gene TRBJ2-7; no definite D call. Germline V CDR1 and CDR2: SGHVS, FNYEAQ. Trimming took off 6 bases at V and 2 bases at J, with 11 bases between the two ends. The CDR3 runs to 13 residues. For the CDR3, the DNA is TGTGCCAGCAGTTACTCGCCAGCCTACGAGCAGTACCTC. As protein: CASSYSPAYEQYL.

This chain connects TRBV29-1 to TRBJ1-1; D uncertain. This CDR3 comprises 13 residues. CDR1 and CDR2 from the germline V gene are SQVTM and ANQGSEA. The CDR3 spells CTPPGRQNTEAFF. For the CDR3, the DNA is TGCACCCCCCCAGGTAGACAGAACACTGAAGCTTTCTTT.

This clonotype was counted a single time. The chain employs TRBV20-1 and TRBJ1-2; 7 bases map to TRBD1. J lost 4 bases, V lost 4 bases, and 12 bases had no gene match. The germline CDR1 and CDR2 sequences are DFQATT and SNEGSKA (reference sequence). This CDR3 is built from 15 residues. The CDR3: CSANPVDRVLYGYTF. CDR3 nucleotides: TGCAGTGCTAACCCGGTAGACAGGGTCCTCTATGGCTACACCTTC.

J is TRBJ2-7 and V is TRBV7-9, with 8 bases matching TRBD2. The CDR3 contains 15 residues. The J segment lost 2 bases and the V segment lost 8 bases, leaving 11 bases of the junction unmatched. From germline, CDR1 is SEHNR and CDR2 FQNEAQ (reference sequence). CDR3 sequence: CASSPDSGNTYEQYF. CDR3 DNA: TGTGCCAGCTCCCCCGATAGCGGGAACACCTACGAGCAGTACTTC.

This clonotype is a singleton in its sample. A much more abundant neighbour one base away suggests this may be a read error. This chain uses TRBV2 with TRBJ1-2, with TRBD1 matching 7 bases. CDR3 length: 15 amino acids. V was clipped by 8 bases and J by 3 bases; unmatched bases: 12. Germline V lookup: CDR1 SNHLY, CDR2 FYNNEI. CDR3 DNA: TGTGCCAGCGGGAACTACAGGGGTATTGACTATGGCTACACCTTC. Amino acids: CASGNYRGIDYGYTF. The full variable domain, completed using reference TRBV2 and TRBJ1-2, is EPEVTQTPSHQVTQMGQEVILRCVPISNHLYFYWYRQILGQKVEFLVSFYNNEISEKSEIFDDQFSVERPDGSNFTLKIRSTKLEDSAMYFCASGNYRGIDYGYTFGSGTRLTVV.

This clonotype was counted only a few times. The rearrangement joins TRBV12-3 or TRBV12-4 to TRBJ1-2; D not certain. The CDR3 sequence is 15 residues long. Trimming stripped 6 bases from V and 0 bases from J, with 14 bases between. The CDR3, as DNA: TGTGCCAGCAGCCCTCCCTGGAGCGCTAACTATGGCTACACCTTC. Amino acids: CASSPPWSANYGYTF.

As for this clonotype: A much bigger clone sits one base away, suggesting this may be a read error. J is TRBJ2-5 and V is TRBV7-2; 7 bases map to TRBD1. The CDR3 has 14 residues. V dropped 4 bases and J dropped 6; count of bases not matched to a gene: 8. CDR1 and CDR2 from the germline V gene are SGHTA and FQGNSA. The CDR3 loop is CASSSGQPAKTQYF. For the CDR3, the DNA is TGTGCCAGCAGCTCGGGACAGCCTGCGAAGACCCAGTACTTC.

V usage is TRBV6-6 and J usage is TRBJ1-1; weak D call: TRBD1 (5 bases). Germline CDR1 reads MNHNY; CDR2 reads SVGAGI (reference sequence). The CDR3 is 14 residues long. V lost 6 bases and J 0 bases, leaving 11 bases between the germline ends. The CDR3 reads CASSTGGMNTEAFF. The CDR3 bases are TGTGCCAGCAGCACGGGGGGGATGAACACTGAAGCTTTCTTT.

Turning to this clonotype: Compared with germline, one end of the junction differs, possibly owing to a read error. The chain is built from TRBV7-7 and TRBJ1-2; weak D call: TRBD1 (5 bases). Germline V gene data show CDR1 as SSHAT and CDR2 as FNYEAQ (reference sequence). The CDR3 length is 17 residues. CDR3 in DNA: TGTGCTAGCAGTTATAGCAGCCCGGGGGGTAGGAACTATGGCTACACCTTC. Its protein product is CASSYSSPGGRNYGYTF.

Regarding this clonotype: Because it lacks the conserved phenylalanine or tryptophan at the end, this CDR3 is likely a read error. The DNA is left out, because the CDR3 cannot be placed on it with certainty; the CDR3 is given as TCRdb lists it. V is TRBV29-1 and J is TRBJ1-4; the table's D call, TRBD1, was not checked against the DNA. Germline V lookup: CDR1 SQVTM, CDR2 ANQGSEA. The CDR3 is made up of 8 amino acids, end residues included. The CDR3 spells CSARDRNY.

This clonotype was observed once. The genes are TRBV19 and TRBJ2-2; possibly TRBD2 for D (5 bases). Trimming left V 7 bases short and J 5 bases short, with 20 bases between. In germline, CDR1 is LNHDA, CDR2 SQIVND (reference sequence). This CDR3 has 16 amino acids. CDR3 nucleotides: TGTGCCAGTACCCACGCAGCATCGGGGTTGACCGGGGAGCTGTTTTTT. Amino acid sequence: CASTHAASGLTGELFF.

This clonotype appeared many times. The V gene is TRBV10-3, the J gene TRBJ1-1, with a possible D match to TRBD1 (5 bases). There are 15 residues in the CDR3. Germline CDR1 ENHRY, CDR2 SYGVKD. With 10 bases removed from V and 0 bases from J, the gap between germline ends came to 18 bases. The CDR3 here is CATLPGTGMNTEAFF. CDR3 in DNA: TGTGCCACCCTACCCGGGACGGGGATGAACACTGAAGCTTTCTTT.